A single sample gave rise to the 20 T cell receptor beta chains below, sequenced in a study of cytomegalovirus exposure and HLA in healthy donors. Primers: 60 Vbeta forward and 13 Jbeta reverse. Produced via immunoSEQ multiplex PCR; TCRdb's table is partial and in-frame only. In total, the table holds about 48,000 clones. The material sequenced was PBMCs. The source of these receptors is a male donor in good health and CMV-seropositive.

V is TRBV5-1 and J is TRBJ2-1; D gene ambiguous. The V end lost 4 bases, the J end lost 6 bases, and 14 bases lay between the germline ends. The CDR3 contains 14 residues. Germline-derived CDR1 and CDR2 are SGHRS and YFSETQ. The CDR3 coding sequence is TGCGCCAGCAGCCCTTTGGAGCTCGGCAATGAGCAGTTCTTC. This gives the protein CASSPLELGNEQFF.

The chain combines TRBV7-6 with TRBJ1-5; a possible D gene is TRBD1 (6 bases). The V end lost 5 bases, the J end lost 0 bases, and 11 bases lay between the germline ends. The germline gives CDR1 SGHVS, CDR2 FNYEAQ. This CDR3 spans 15 amino acids. The CDR3 bases are TGTGCCAGCAGCCCCGGACAGTTTAGCAATCAGCCCCAGCATTTT. Amino acids: CASSPGQFSNQPQHF.

The J gene is TRBJ2-7, the V gene TRBV27; 13 bases agree with TRBD2. With V trimmed by 7 bases and J by 1 base, 7 bases remained unmatched. CDR1 is MNHEY, CDR2 SMNVEV, per germline (reference sequence). This CDR3 has 16 residues. The CDR3 loop is CASKGLAGLASYEQYF. Here the CDR3 DNA reads TGTGCCAGCAAGGGACTAGCGGGGTTAGCTTCCTACGAGCAGTACTTC.

This chain connects TRBV14 to TRBJ2-4, with 13 bases identical to TRBD2. V shed 4 bases, J shed 0 bases, and the junction held 18 bases outside the gene matches. The CDR3 has 22 amino acids. Germline V gives CDR1 SGHDN, CDR2 FVKESK. The CDR3 nucleotides read TGTGCCAGCAGCCTAACGGACTGGCGGACTAGCGGGGGTACCTTAGCCAAAAACATTCAGTACTTC. It specifies CASSLTDWRTSGGTLAKNIQYF.

A word on this clone: At one boundary the junction diverges from the germline segment, which might be a read error. The chain carries TRBV6-1 and TRBJ2-7; the D gene is possibly TRBD1 (7 bases). The CDR3 sequence is 13 residues long. Germline CDR1 and CDR2: MNHNS and SASEGT. The CDR3 DNA is TGTGCCAGCAGTGAAAGGGGGCGGGGACGCCCACAGTTC. Its translation: CASSERGRGRPQF.

CDR3 in amino acids: CASSLAGRDNDEQYF. The CDR3 DNA follows: TGTGCCAGCAGCTTGGCCGGCAGGGATAACGACGAGCAGTACTTC. The rearrangement links TRBV5-4 to TRBJ2-7, with D perhaps TRBD1 (5 bases). The length of the CDR3 is 15 residues. Per germline, CDR1 SGHNT and CDR2 YYREEE (reference sequence). The V and J ends lost 0 bases and 5 bases respectively, with 15 bases between them.

The chain couples TRBV11-2 to TRBJ2-5; TRBD2 aligns across 7 bases. Losses at the gene ends were 5 bases for V and 2 bases for J; bases not matched to a gene: 11. The CDR3 is 16 amino acids. CDR1 and CDR2 (germline): SGHAT, FQNNGV. The CDR3 is CASSEEVAGPQETQYF. The CDR3 DNA reads as TGTGCCAGCAGCGAAGAGGTAGCGGGCCCTCAAGAGACCCAGTACTTC.

J is TRBJ2-1 and V is TRBV27; possible D gene TRBD1, 6 bases. The V end lost 5 bases, the J end lost 9 bases, and 17 bases lay between the germline ends. Germline loops: CDR1 MNHEY, CDR2 SMNVEV (reference sequence). The CDR3 has 14 amino acids. CDR3 residues: CASSKGGSYAEQFF. The CDR3 bases are TGTGCCAGCAGTAAAGGGGGTTCGTATGCTGAGCAGTTCTTC.

This sequence joins TRBV5-1 and TRBJ1-6; possibly TRBD1 for D (6 bases). Germline values: CDR1 SGHRS, CDR2 YFSETQ. With 0 bases removed from V and 9 bases from J, the gap between germline ends came to 10 bases. CDR3 length equals 14 residues. CDR3 DNA: TGCGCCAGCAGCTTGGAAGGGGGTGGTTCACCCCTCCACTTT. This gives the protein CASSLEGGGSPLHF.

V and J are TRBV7-2 and TRBJ2-5; D unresolved. The J call may not be correct, given that the DNA end is closer to TRBJ2-7. CDR1 and CDR2 (germline): SGHTA, FQGNSA. The length of the CDR3 is 11 residues. In DNA form, the CDR3 reads TGTGCCAGCAGCTTAGTTTACGAGCAGTACTTC. This codes for CASSLVYEQYF.

V and J are TRBV7-2 and TRBJ1-6; tentatively, D is TRBD1 (6 bases). The V end was cut by 4 bases, the J end by 9 bases, with 16 bases between. CDR1 and CDR2 (germline): SGHTA, FQGNSA. The CDR3 loop spans 15 amino acids. The CDR3 DNA is TGTGCCAGCAGCTCGGGGTGGGACACCCTTTCACCCCTCCACTTT. This encodes CASSSGWDTLSPLHF.

V is TRBV7-9 and J is TRBJ2-3; TRBD1 matches at 8 bases. This CDR3 has 16 amino acids. Per the germline V gene, CDR1 is SEHNR and CDR2 is FQNEAQ (reference sequence). The J segment lost 7 bases and the V segment lost 5 bases, leaving 14 bases of the junction unmatched. The CDR3 sequence is CASSRLRGRELNTQYF. The CDR3 nucleotides read TGTGCCAGCAGCCGACTCAGGGGGCGCGAGTTAAATACGCAGTATTTT.

J is TRBJ2-3 and V is TRBV9, with 9 positions matching TRBD2. This CDR3 spans 16 amino acids. CDR1 and CDR2 from the germline V gene are SGDLS and YYNGEE. Trimming at V came to 0 bases and at J to 2 bases, leaving 4 bases not matched to a gene. The CDR3 sequence is CASSVEGGGATDTQYF. The CDR3, as DNA: TGTGCCAGCAGCGTAGAAGGCGGGGGGGCCACAGATACGCAGTATTTT.

The rearrangement joins TRBV29-1 to TRBJ1-1; weak D call: TRBD1 (5 bases). CDR1 and CDR2 (germline): SQVTM, ANQGSEA. The CDR3 loop spans 15 amino acids. Trimming removed 7 bases from V and 10 bases from J, with 28 bases in between. CDR3 loop: CSALFPGLSLQGAFF. Here the CDR3 DNA reads TGCAGCGCCTTATTCCCGGGACTGTCTCTTCAGGGAGCTTTCTTT.

The V and J genes are TRBV7-9 and TRBJ2-6; possibly TRBD2 for D (6 bases). Trimming shortened V by 2 bases and J by 2 bases, and 7 bases separated the two germline ends. CDR1 and CDR2 (germline): SEHNR, FQNEAQ (reference sequence). The length of the CDR3 is 15 residues. DNA for the CDR3: TGTGCCAGCAGCTTACCGGGGGCTGGGGCCAACGTCCTGACTTTC. Protein: CASSLPGAGANVLTF. The variable domain in full, with the rest retrieved from reference TRBV7-9 and TRBJ2-6, is DTGVSQNPRHKITKRGQNVTFRCDPISEHNRLYWYRQTLGQGPEFLTYFQNEAQLEKSRLLSDRFSAERPKGSFSTLEIQRTEQGDSAMYLCASSLPGAGANVLTFGAGSRLTVL.

V gene TRBV5-6 combines with J gene TRBJ1-1; D gene uncertain. Deletions cut 4 bases from V and 1 base from J, with 14 bases between. The CDR3 is 15 amino acids. Germline CDR1 is SGHDT and CDR2 is YYEEEE. The CDR3 DNA follows: TGTGCCAGCAGCCCTGGAGGACGGACGAACACTGAAGCTTTCTTT. It yields the protein CASSPGGRTNTEAFF. The whole variable domain, remainder taken from reference TRBV5-6 and TRBJ1-1, is DAGVTQSPTHLIKTRGQQVTLRCSPKSGHDTVSWYQQALGQGPQFIFQYYEEEERQRGNFPDRFSGHQFPNYSSELNVNALLLGDSALYLCASSPGGRTNTEAFFGQGTRLTVV.

CDR3 in amino acids: CASSQDVRGKGNQPQHF. The CDR3 DNA follows: TGCGCCAGCAGCCAAGATGTACGAGGGAAGGGCAATCAGCCCCAGCATTTT. The genes are TRBV4-1 and TRBJ1-5; D uncertain. V was shortened by 0 bases and J by 2 bases, with 14 bases between the two germline ends. The CDR3 contains 17 residues. From germline, CDR1 is MGHRA and CDR2 YSYEKL.

The rearrangement links TRBV29-1 to TRBJ2-3; TRBD2 agrees at 8 bases. CDR1 and CDR2 from the germline V gene are SQVTM and ANQGSEA. The CDR3 runs 14 residues. V was clipped by 4 bases and J by 4 bases; unmatched bases: 7. The DNA of the CDR3 is TGCAGCGTTGCGGGGGGGGCCGAGGCAGATACGCAGTATTTT. Translating gives CSVAGGAEADTQYF.

The chain has TRBV18 and TRBJ1-1; D is ambiguous. This CDR3 is 13 amino acids long. CDR1 and CDR2 (germline): KGHSH, LQKENI. Trimming left V 3 bases short and J 0 bases short, with 5 bases between. CDR3 sequence (DNA): TGTGCCAGCTCACCCTCAGTGAACACTGAAGCTTTCTTT. Its protein is CASSPSVNTEAFF.

The chain carries TRBV10-3 and TRBJ2-5; TRBD2 is a possible D gene (5 bases). Gene TRBJ2-7 matches the end of the DNA better, so the J call may be wrong. Germline values: CDR1 ENHRY, CDR2 SYGVKD. The CDR3 has 17 residues. CDR3 protein: CAISGPSGIARPDEQYF. The CDR3 DNA is TGTGCCATCAGTGGGCCTTCCGGGATCGCGCGACCCGACGAGCAGTACTTC.